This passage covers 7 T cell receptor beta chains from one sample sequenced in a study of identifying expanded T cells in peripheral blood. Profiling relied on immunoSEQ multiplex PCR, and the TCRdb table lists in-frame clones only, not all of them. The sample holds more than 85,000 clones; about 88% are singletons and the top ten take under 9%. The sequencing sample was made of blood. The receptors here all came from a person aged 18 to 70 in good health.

Here the CDR3 DNA reads TGTGCCAGCAGGCGAAGCGGGGGGGCCACAGATACGCAGTATTTT. It yields the protein CASRRSGGATDTQYF. V gene TRBV2 combines with J gene TRBJ2-3, with TRBD2 matching over 10 bases. This CDR3 contains 15 residues. In germline, CDR1 is SNHLY, CDR2 FYNNEI. Trimming took 6 bases from V and 2 from J; bases not matched to a gene: 5.

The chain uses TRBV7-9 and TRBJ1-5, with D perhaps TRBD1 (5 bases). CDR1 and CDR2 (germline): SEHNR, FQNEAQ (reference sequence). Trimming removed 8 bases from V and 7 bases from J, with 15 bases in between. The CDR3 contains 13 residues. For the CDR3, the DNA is TGTGCCAGCGGCAGGGATGGAGGGCAGCCCCAGCATTTT. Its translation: CASGRDGGQPQHF.

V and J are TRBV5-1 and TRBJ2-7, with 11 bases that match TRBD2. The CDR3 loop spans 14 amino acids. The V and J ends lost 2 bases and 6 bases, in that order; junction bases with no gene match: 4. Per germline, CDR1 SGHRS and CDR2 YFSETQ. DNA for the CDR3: TGCGCCAGCAGCTTAGGGACTAGCGGAGCCGAGCAGTACTTC. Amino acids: CASSLGTSGAEQYF. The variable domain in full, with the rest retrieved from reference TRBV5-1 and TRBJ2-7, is KAGVTQTPRYLIKTRGQQVTLSCSPISGHRSVSWYQQTPGQGLQFLFEYFSETQRNKGNFPGRFSGRQFSNSRSEMNVSTLELGDSALYLCASSLGTSGAEQYFGPGTRLTVT.

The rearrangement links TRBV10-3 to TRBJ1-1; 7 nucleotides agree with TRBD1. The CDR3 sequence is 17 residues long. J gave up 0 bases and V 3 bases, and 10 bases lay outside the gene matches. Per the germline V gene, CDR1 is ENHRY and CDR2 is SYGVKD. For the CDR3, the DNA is TGTGCCATCAGTGACCCTAGACAGGGTAGAATGAACACTGAAGCTTTCTTT. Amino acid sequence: CAISDPRQGRMNTEAFF.

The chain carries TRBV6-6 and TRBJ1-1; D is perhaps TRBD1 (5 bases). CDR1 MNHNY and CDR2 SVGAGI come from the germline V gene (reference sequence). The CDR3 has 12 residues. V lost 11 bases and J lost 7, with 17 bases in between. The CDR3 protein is CAGTTSGGEAFF. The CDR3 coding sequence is TGTGCCGGCACTACCTCGGGGGGTGAAGCTTTCTTT.

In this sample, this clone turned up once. For the CDR3, the DNA is TGTGCCAGCGGAACGTATGGACAGGGACTCTCTGGGGCCAACGTCCTGACTTTC. Residues: CASGTYGQGLSGANVLTF. The V and J genes are TRBV28 and TRBJ2-6; 8 nucleotides match TRBD1. V trimming: 8 bases; J trimming: 0 bases; junction bases outside the gene matches: 12. Germline values: CDR1 MDHEN, CDR2 SYDVKM. The CDR3 contains 18 residues.

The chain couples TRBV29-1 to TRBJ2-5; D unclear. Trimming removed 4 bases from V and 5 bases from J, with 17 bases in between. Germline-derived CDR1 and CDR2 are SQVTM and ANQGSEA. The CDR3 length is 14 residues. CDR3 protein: CSVVPGTFQETQYF. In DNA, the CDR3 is TGCAGCGTTGTGCCAGGAACCTTCCAGGAGACCCAGTACTTC.